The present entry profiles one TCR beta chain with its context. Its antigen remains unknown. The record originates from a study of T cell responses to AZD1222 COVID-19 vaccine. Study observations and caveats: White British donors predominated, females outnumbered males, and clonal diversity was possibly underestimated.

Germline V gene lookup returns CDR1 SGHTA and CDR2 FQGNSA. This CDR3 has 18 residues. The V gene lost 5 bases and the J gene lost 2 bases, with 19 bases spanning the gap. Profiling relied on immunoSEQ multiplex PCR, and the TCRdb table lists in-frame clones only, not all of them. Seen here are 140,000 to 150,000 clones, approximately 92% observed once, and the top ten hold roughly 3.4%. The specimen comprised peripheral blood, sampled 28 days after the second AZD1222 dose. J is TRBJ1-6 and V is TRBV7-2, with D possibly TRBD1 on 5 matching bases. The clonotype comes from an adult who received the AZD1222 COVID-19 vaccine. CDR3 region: CASSPRWWGRTYNSPLHF. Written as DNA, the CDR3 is TGTGCCAGCAGCCCTCGGTGGTGGGGACGTACCTATAATTCACCCCTCCACTTT.